One sample yielded the 8 T cell receptor beta chains listed below, sequenced in a study of siplizumab effects on memory and regulatory T cells. Clones were sequenced by immunoSEQ multiplex PCR, and TCRdb holds only the in-frame ones, with some missing. The table has about 69,000 clones, 80% to 90% seen once. The sample comprised Tregs sorted from blood. The receptors were gathered from a human donor in good health.

This clone turned up a few times. V gene TRBV30 combines with J gene TRBJ2-7; D is possibly TRBD1 or TRBD2 (6 bases each). The CDR3 has 13 amino acids. Trimming took 3 bases from V and 4 from J, leaving 13 bases between them. In germline, CDR1 is GTSNPN, CDR2 SVGIG (reference sequence). This chain's CDR3 is CAWRAGHPYEQYF. CDR3 in DNA: TGTGCCTGGAGGGCGGGACACCCTTACGAGCAGTACTTC.

The chain couples TRBV27 to TRBJ2-2; D call uncertain. V lost 2 bases and J 6 bases, leaving 4 bases between the germline ends. Germline V gives CDR1 MNHEY, CDR2 SMNVEV (reference sequence). The CDR3 totals 12 residues. In DNA, the CDR3 is TGTGCCAGCAGTTTAATCGCCGGGGAGCTGTTTTTT. Encoded protein: CASSLIAGELFF.

The CDR3 DNA follows: TGTGCCAGCAGTTACTCCAAGGACAGCTATGGCTACACCTTC. It yields the protein CASSYSKDSYGYTF. The chain couples TRBV6-5 to TRBJ1-2; D might be TRBD1 (6 bases). V lost 0 bases, J lost 4 bases, and 9 bases lay in between. The CDR3 is 14 residues long. Per the germline V gene, CDR1 is MNHEY and CDR2 is SVGAGI.

The V call is TRBV18, the J call TRBJ2-1; D remains unclear. Per germline, CDR1 KGHSH and CDR2 LQKENI. The CDR3 extends over 15 amino acids. Trimming removed 2 bases from V and 0 bases from J, with 8 bases in between. CDR3 coding DNA: TGTGCCAGCTCACCAATGGCGAGCTCCTACAATGAGCAGTTCTTC. Protein sequence: CASSPMASSYNEQFF.

V usage is TRBV5-6 and J usage is TRBJ2-7, with 7 bases fitting TRBD1. Germline assignment: CDR1 SGHDT and CDR2 YYEEEE. With V trimmed by 1 base and J by 6 bases, 10 bases remained unmatched. There are 15 residues in the CDR3. The CDR3 region is CASSLQQGFPSEQYF. The DNA of the CDR3 is TGTGCCAGCAGCTTGCAACAGGGGTTTCCGTCCGAGCAGTACTTC.

The chain couples TRBV19 to TRBJ1-5; D possibly corresponds to TRBD1 (5 bases). Germline V gene lookup returns CDR1 LNHDA and CDR2 SQIVND (reference sequence). V dropped 2 bases and J dropped 7 bases, with 15 bases sitting between them. CDR3 length: 15 amino acids. The CDR3 region has the DNA TGTGCCAGTAGTATACGGTCCAGGGCAGGGCAGCCCCAGCATTTT. It codes for CASSIRSRAGQPQHF.

The chain has TRBV7-9 and TRBJ2-7; 9 bases agree with TRBD1. Germline-derived CDR1 and CDR2 are SEHNR and FQNEAQ (reference sequence). V lost 5 bases and J lost 4; bases outside the gene matches: 9. The CDR3 contains 15 residues. The CDR3 reads CASSVSGTGNYEQYF. The CDR3 bases are TGTGCCAGCAGCGTCTCCGGGACAGGGAATTACGAGCAGTACTTC.

V usage is TRBV10-3 and J usage is TRBJ2-5; D not certain. V dropped 3 bases and J dropped 5 bases, with 10 bases sitting between them. CDR3 length: 13 residues. Germline V gives CDR1 ENHRY, CDR2 SYGVKD. CDR3 DNA sequence: TGTGCCATCAGTGAACGATCCGGGGAGACCCAGTACTTC. Its translation is CAISERSGETQYF.